These T cell receptor beta chains were read from a single sample in a study of blood T cell repertoires in COVID-19. Clones were sequenced by immunoSEQ multiplex PCR, and TCRdb holds only the in-frame ones, with some missing. The table lists under 300,000 clones, 70% to 90% of them singletons, with 1.5% to 2% in the top ten. The sample was PBMCs or T cells enriched from blood (not recorded which). Receptors originate from a woman in her forties or fifties who had recovered from COVID-19. The CDR3 runs from the conserved cysteine through the conserved F or W. Each record gives: clone size, CDR3 length, J gene, V gene, D gene, CDR3 DNA, CDR3 protein. D genes are given only for firm matches. Clone size is not always given. Where it is, it says once, few, many or a class for expanded clones.

size: NA; length: 16; J: TRBJ2-5; V: TRBV9; D: NA; DNA: TGTGCCAGCAACACACCCCTGGGAAGCGGACCTGAGACCCAGTACTTC; CDR3: CASNTPLGSGPETQYF
size: NA; length: 13; J: TRBJ1-3; V: TRBV10-3; D: NA; DNA: TGTGCCATCCAATCAGGGTTTCGAAACACCATATATTTT; CDR3: CAIQSGFRNTIYF
size: NA; length: 15; J: TRBJ2-3; V: TRBV30; D: TRBD2; DNA: TGTGCCCTGGTTATGACAGCGGGAGGAAGTCAGACGCAGTATTTT; CDR3: CALVMTAGGSQTQYF
size: NA; length: 15; J: TRBJ2-4; V: TRBV5-4; D: NA; DNA: TGTGCCAGCAGCTACCCTGCGGGAGCCAAAAACATTCAGTACTTC; CDR3: CASSYPAGAKNIQYF
size: NA; length: 11; J: TRBJ2-5; V: TRBV6-5; D: NA; DNA: TGTGCCTCATGCAGGGAAGAGACCCAGTACTTC; CDR3: CASCREETQYF
size: NA; length: 15; J: TRBJ2-7; V: TRBV5-6; D: TRBD1; DNA: TGTGCCAGCAGCCGGGGACAGGGGATCGCCTACGAGCAGTACTTC; CDR3: CASSRGQGIAYEQYF
size: NA; length: 13; J: TRBJ1-2; V: TRBV28; D: NA; DNA: TGTGCCAGCAGTAGAGACAGTTGGGATGGCTACACCTTC; CDR3: CASSRDSWDGYTF
size: NA; length: 14; J: TRBJ2-3; V: TRBV12-5; D: NA; DNA: TGTGCTAGTGGTTTGGGACAGGCGGCAGATACGCAGTATTTT; CDR3: CASGLGQAADTQYF
size: NA; length: 14; J: TRBJ2-7; V: TRBV5-1; D: TRBD2; DNA: TGCGCCAGCAGCTCACTAGCGCGGGCCTACGAGCAGTACTTC; CDR3: CASSSLARAYEQYF
size: once; length: 18; J: TRBJ2-7; V: TRBV6-2/TRBV6-3; D: TRBD2; DNA: TGTGCCAGCAGTTACTCTAGGGGTATCGGGCTAGCGGCCTACGAGCAGTACTTC; CDR3: CASSYSRGIGLAAYEQYF
size: NA; length: 11; J: TRBJ2-2; V: TRBV15; D: NA; DNA: TGTGCCACCCAGAACACCGGGGAGCTGTTTTTT; CDR3: CATQNTGELFF
size: NA; length: 15; J: TRBJ2-3; V: TRBV5-4; D: TRBD2; DNA: TGTGCCAGCAGCTTAGGAGCGGGAGTGGGAGATACGCAGTATTTT; CDR3: CASSLGAGVGDTQYF
size: NA; length: 16; J: TRBJ2-1; V: TRBV19; D: TRBD2; DNA: TGTGCCAGTAGTGTCGGACTAGCGGGAGAGAGGAGTGAGCAGTTCTTC; CDR3: CASSVGLAGERSEQFF
size: NA; length: 15; J: TRBJ1-1; V: TRBV9; D: NA; DNA: TGTGCCAGCACCCGTAAGGCAGGGATGAACACTGAAGCTTTCTTT; CDR3: CASTRKAGMNTEAFF
size: NA; length: 12; J: TRBJ2-7; V: TRBV28; D: TRBD1; DNA: TGTGCCAGCAGTTCAGACAGGGCTGAGCAGTACTTC; CDR3: CASSSDRAEQYF
size: NA; length: 16; J: TRBJ2-2; V: TRBV7-2; D: TRBD2; DNA: TGTGCCAGCAGCTTGGGACTAGACAGTGACACCGGGGAGCTGTTTTTT; CDR3: CASSLGLDSDTGELFF
size: NA; length: 13; J: TRBJ2-5; V: TRBV30; D: NA; DNA: TGTGCCTGGAATCGGGACTTGGGACAGACCCAGTACTTC; CDR3: CAWNRDLGQTQYF
size: once; length: 15; J: TRBJ2-2; V: TRBV5-1; D: TRBD1; DNA: TGCGCCAGCAGCTTGGGACAGGGGTTCGGCGGGGAGCTGTTTTTT; CDR3: CASSLGQGFGGELFF
size: NA; length: 18; J: TRBJ1-4; V: TRBV28; D: TRBD1; DNA: TGTGCCAGCAGTTTTGGGACAGGGAAACCCTGGGCTAATGAAAAACTGTTTTTT; CDR3: CASSFGTGKPWANEKLFF
size: few; length: 15; J: TRBJ1-2; V: TRBV19; D: NA; DNA: TGTGCCAGTAGTAGCCCTCAACCACAGGGTACTGGCTACACCTTC; CDR3: CASSSPQPQGTGYTF
size: NA; length: 16; J: TRBJ2-1; V: TRBV4-2; D: TRBD2; DNA: TGTGCCAGCAGCCAGGGCCGGACTAGCGGTGGCGGTGAGCAGTTCTTC; CDR3: CASSQGRTSGGGEQFF
size: NA; length: 15; J: TRBJ1-1; V: TRBV28; D: NA; DNA: TGTGCCAGCAGTCCCTCCCCGGAAGGGGCCACTGAAGCTTTCTTT; CDR3: CASSPSPEGATEAFF
size: NA; length: 14; J: TRBJ1-6; V: TRBV7-2; D: TRBD1; DNA: TGTGCCAGCAGCCCTCGGGACAGCTATTCACCCCTCCACTTT; CDR3: CASSPRDSYSPLHF
size: NA; length: 13; J: TRBJ1-1; V: TRBV12-3/TRBV12-4; D: NA; DNA: TGTGCCAGCAGTTTCTATCAGAACACTGAAGCTTTCTTT; CDR3: CASSFYQNTEAFF
size: NA; length: 15; J: TRBJ2-5; V: TRBV18; D: NA; DNA: TGTGCCAGCTCACGAATGGGCAGGGCTCAAGAGACCCAGTACTTC; CDR3: CASSRMGRAQETQYF
size: NA; length: 13; J: TRBJ1-1; V: TRBV15; D: NA; DNA: TGTGCCACCAGCAGAACAGGGAACACTGAAGCTTTCTTT; CDR3: CATSRTGNTEAFF
size: NA; length: 17; J: TRBJ1-4; V: TRBV5-1; D: TRBD1; DNA: TGCGCCAGCAGCTTGCCCCAGGGGGCGGCAACTAATGAAAAACTGTTTTTT; CDR3: CASSLPQGAATNEKLFF
size: NA; length: 15; J: TRBJ2-3; V: TRBV25-1; D: TRBD2; DNA: TGTGCCAGCAGTCTAGCGGGAGGCGGCACAGATACGCAGTATTTT; CDR3: CASSLAGGGTDTQYF
size: NA; length: 18; J: TRBJ2-1; V: TRBV5-4; D: TRBD2; DNA: TGTGCCAGCAGTTACTTTGGACTAGCGGGAGACTCCTACAATGAGCAGTTCTTC; CDR3: CASSYFGLAGDSYNEQFF
size: NA; length: 13; J: TRBJ1-2; V: TRBV28; D: TRBD1; DNA: TGTGCCAGCTCCCGGGACAGGATATATGGCTACACCTTC; CDR3: CASSRDRIYGYTF
size: few; length: 12; J: TRBJ2-5; V: TRBV25-1; D: NA; DNA: TGTGCCACCTCCTTCGGGCAAGAGACCCAGTACTTC; CDR3: CATSFGQETQYF
size: NA; length: 14; J: TRBJ2-7; V: TRBV9; D: NA; DNA: TGTGCCAGCAGCCCGAGCGGACAGTCCTACGAGCAGTACTTC; CDR3: CASSPSGQSYEQYF
size: NA; length: 14; J: TRBJ1-5; V: TRBV5-1; D: NA; DNA: TGCGCCAGCAGAGAGGGTTCGGGCAATCAGCCCCAGCATTTT; CDR3: CASREGSGNQPQHF
size: NA; length: 15; J: TRBJ2-3; V: TRBV9; D: NA; DNA: TGTGCCAGCAGCGTCTCCGGGACACCGCCGGATACGCAGTATTTT; CDR3: CASSVSGTPPDTQYF
size: few; length: 16; J: TRBJ2-1; V: TRBV29-1; D: TRBD1; DNA: TGCAGCGTTCTCGATCATGTCGGGACAGGGAACAATGAGCAGTTCTTC; CDR3: CSVLDHVGTGNNEQFF
size: once; length: 13; J: TRBJ1-1; V: TRBV10-3; D: NA; DNA: TGTGCCATCAGTGAGTCTGCCCAGACTGAAGCTTTCTTT; CDR3: CAISESAQTEAFF
size: NA; length: 17; J: TRBJ2-5; V: TRBV7-6; D: NA; DNA: TGTGCCAGCAGCTTAGGGGCTAGCGCCGCCCTAAGGGAGACCCAGTACTTC; CDR3: CASSLGASAALRETQYF
size: NA; length: 14; J: TRBJ2-7; V: TRBV18; D: TRBD1; DNA: TGTGCCAGCTCATGGGGGACAGGTACCTACGAGCAGTACTTC; CDR3: CASSWGTGTYEQYF
size: NA; length: 13; J: TRBJ1-1; V: TRBV7-3; D: NA; DNA: TGTGCCAGCAGCCCTTCAGGGGTTACTGAAGCTTTCTTT; CDR3: CASSPSGVTEAFF
size: once; length: 17; J: TRBJ2-1; V: TRBV28; D: TRBD2; DNA: TGTGCCAGCAGCCCCATCCCCCCTAGCGGGATCTTTAATGAGCAGTTCTTC; CDR3: CASSPIPPSGIFNEQFF
size: NA; length: 9; J: TRBJ1-2; V: TRBV7-3; D: NA; DNA: TGTGCCAGGCCACGGGGCTACACCTTC; CDR3: CARPRGYTF
size: NA; length: 16; J: TRBJ2-7; V: TRBV9; D: TRBD2; DNA: TGTGCCAGCAGCGTAGGAAGGTGGGCGGGAGAGTACGAGCAGTACTTC; CDR3: CASSVGRWAGEYEQYF
size: once; length: 14; J: TRBJ1-5; V: TRBV27; D: TRBD1; DNA: TGTGCCAGCAGTTTCCGGGGACAGGGGCAGCCCCAGCATTTT; CDR3: CASSFRGQGQPQHF
size: NA; length: 16; J: TRBJ2-1; V: TRBV21-1; D: NA; DNA: TGTGCCAGCAGCAAACGGAGTGGCGGGAGGGTCGATGAGCAGTTCTTC; CDR3: CASSKRSGGRVDEQFF
size: NA; length: 15; J: TRBJ1-1; V: TRBV2; D: NA; DNA: TGTGCCAGCGGTGGCGGTGTTTTGATGAACACTGAAGCTTTCTTT; CDR3: CASGGGVLMNTEAFF
size: NA; length: 15; J: TRBJ1-4; V: TRBV11-2; D: NA; DNA: TGTGCCAGCAGCTTTGGCCAGACGGGGAGTGAAAAACTGTTTTTT; CDR3: CASSFGQTGSEKLFF
size: NA; length: 13; J: TRBJ1-2; V: TRBV7-9; D: TRBD1; DNA: TGTGCCAGCCGGGACAGGGGCACCTATGGCTACACCTTC; CDR3: CASRDRGTYGYTF
size: NA; length: 14; J: TRBJ2-7; V: TRBV4-2; D: TRBD2; DNA: TGTGCCAGCAGCCAAGATCTAGCGGCCTACGAGCAGTACTTC; CDR3: CASSQDLAAYEQYF
size: NA; length: 16; J: TRBJ2-2; V: TRBV19; D: TRBD1; DNA: TGTGCCAGTAGTGCCCGGGACAGCCCGAACACCGGGGAGCTGTTTTTT; CDR3: CASSARDSPNTGELFF
size: NA; length: 15; J: TRBJ2-1; V: TRBV11-3; D: NA; DNA: TGTGCCAGCAGCTTAGGATATAGCTCCTACAATGAGCAGTTCTTC; CDR3: CASSLGYSSYNEQFF
size: once; length: 17; J: TRBJ1-2; V: TRBV23-1; D: TRBD1; DNA: TGCGCCTGCAGTGCTCTGGGAGGACAGGGTAGGGACTATGGCTACACCTTC; CDR3: CACSALGGQGRDYGYTF